This T cell receptor beta chain was sequenced for a study of blood T cell repertoires in COVID-19. Study information: PBMCs, B-cell-depleted T cells, or T cells were the source of the cDNA or gDNA that made up the material.

V was shortened by 3 bases and J by 8 bases, with 7 bases between the two germline ends. This CDR3 has 11 amino acids. This table comes from immunoSEQ multiplex PCR, and its TCRdb copy is limited to in-frame clones, with some not included. The sample lists over 130,000 clones, over 60% seen once, with approximately 17% in the top ten. The TCR originated in a man aged 50 to 60 with acute or convalescent COVID-19. The chain recombines TRBV12-3 or TRBV12-4 with TRBJ1-2; D is uncertain. Specimen: peripheral blood. The CDR3 loop is CASSFWSGYTF. In nucleotides, the CDR3 is TGTGCCAGCAGTTTTTGGAGCGGCTACACCTTC.